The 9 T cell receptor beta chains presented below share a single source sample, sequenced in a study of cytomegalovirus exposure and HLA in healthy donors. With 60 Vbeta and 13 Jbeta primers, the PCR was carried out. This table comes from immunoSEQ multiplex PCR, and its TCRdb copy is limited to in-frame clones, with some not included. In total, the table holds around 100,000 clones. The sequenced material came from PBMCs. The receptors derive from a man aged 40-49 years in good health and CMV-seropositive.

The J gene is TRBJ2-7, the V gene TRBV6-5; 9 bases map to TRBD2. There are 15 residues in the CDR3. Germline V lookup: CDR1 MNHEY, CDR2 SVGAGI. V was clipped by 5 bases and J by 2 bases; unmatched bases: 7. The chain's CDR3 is CASSRTSGSPYEQYF. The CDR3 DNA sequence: TGTGCCAGCAGTCGCACTAGCGGGTCCCCCTACGAGCAGTACTTC.

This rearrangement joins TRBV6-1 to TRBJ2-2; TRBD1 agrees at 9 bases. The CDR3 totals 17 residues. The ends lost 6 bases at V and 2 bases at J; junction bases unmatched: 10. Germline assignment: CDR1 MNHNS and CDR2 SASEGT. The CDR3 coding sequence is TGTGCCAGCAGGGAAACAGGGGGCGAGTTAAACACCGGGGAGCTGTTTTTT. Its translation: CASRETGGELNTGELFF.

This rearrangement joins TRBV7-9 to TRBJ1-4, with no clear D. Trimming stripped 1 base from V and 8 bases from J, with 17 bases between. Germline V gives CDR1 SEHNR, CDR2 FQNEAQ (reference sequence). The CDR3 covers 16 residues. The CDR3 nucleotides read TGTGCCAGCAGCTTAGTGGGCCGTCTCATTGGGGAAAAACTGTTTTTT. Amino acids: CASSLVGRLIGEKLFF. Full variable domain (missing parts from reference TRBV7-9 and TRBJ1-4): DTGVSQNPRHKITKRGQNVTFRCDPISEHNRLYWYRQTLGQGPEFLTYFQNEAQLEKSRLLSDRFSAERPKGSFSTLEIQRTEQGDSAMYLCASSLVGRLIGEKLFFGSGTQLSVL.

The CDR3 loop reads CASSKHFDRRSPTNEKLFF. CDR3 bases: TGTGCCAGTAGTAAGCACTTCGACAGGAGGTCGCCTACTAATGAAAAACTGTTTTTT. The chain couples TRBV19 to TRBJ1-4; maybe TRBD1 (6 bases). Trimming took off 4 bases at V and 2 bases at J, with 23 bases between the two ends. Germline CDR1 is LNHDA and CDR2 is SQIVND (reference sequence). The CDR3 is 19 residues long.

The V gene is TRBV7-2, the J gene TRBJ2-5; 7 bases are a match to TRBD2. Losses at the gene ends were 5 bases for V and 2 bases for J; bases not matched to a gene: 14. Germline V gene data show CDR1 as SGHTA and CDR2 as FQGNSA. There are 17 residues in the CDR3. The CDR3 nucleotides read TGTGCCAGCAGCATGAGGGACTATCGGTTGCCTCAAGAGACCCAGTACTTC. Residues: CASSMRDYRLPQETQYF.

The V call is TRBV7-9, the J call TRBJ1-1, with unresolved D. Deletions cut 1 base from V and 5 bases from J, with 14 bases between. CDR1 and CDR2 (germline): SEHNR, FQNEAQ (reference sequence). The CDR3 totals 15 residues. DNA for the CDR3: TGTGCCAGCAGCTTAGAAGGACTCGGCGGGACTGAAGCTTTCTTT. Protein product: CASSLEGLGGTEAFF.

For the CDR3, the DNA is TGTGCCAGCAGCCCCAGACAGGCCCTGAACACTGAAGCTTTCTTT. Amino acid sequence: CASSPRQALNTEAFF. V is TRBV11-2 and J is TRBJ1-1, with D possibly TRBD1 on 6 matching bases. CDR1 is SGHAT, CDR2 FQNNGV, per germline. The V gene lost 5 bases and the J gene lost 0 bases, with 13 bases spanning the gap. The CDR3 sequence is 15 residues long.

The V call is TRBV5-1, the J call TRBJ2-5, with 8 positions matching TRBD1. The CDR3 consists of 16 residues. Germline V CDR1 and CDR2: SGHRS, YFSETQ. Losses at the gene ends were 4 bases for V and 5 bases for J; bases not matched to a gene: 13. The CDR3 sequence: CASSPGTGQLWETQYF. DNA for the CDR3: TGCGCCAGCAGCCCCGGGACAGGCCAACTCTGGGAGACCCAGTACTTC.

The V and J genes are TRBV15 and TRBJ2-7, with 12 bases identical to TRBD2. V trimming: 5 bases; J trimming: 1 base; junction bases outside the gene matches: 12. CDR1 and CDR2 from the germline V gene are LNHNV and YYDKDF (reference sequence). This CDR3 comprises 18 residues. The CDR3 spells CATSRRLAGEPASYEQYF. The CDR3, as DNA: TGTGCCACCAGCCGAAGACTAGCGGGAGAACCGGCTTCCTACGAGCAGTACTTC.